The clone carrying this T cell receptor beta chain was seen a few times. Its antigen is not known. Germline V lookup: CDR1 MDHEN, CDR2 SYDVKM. The CDR3 consists of 13 residues. Donation came from healthy Caucasian individuals in Russia who were aged 6 to 90. The data are from a study of blood T cells in healthy people across ages. General study results and limits: Versus aged donors, long-lived donors had higher diversity and more naive CD4+ cells.

Together with a sample-barcoded 5' primer, a J-beta primer mix was included in a second PCR lasting roughly 6 to 12 cycles. MiXCR was run by TCRdb on the 5' RACE reads, yielding one entry per CDR3 protein. The table shows more than 650,000 distinct CDR3 sequences, with 20% to 25% occurring only once. Sequenced: blood. The V gene is TRBV28, the J gene TRBJ2-5, with a weak D call TRBD2 (6 bases). The last part of the DNA fits TRBJ2-7 better; the J call may be wrong. This receptor was taken from a man in his sixties or seventies in good health. CDR3 in amino acids: CASIGGTSYEQYF. CDR3 in DNA: TGTGCCAGCATTGGGGGGACGTCCTACGAGCAGTACTTC.